This paragraph covers one T cell receptor (beta chain) sequence. The PCR ran on 60 Vbeta and 13 Jbeta primers. Some clones are missing from TCRdb's copy, which holds only in-frame ones; the method was immunoSEQ multiplex PCR. The sample gives 60,000 to 75,000 clones, under 85% of which show up once; around 10% is in the top ten. This sample stems from a study of cytomegalovirus exposure and HLA in healthy donors. This CDR3 spans 17 amino acids. The V and J ends lost 3 bases and 4 bases, in that order; junction bases with no gene match: 11. Germline assignment: CDR1 ENHRY and CDR2 SYGVKD. The sequenced sample was PBMCs. This chain links TRBV10-3 with TRBJ1-5, with 8 bases identical to TRBD1. The sequence derives from a woman aged 55 to 70 in good health and CMV-seropositive. In nucleotides, the CDR3 is TGTGCCATCAGTGATTCATGGGGGACAGGCGTAAATCAGCCCCAGCATTTT. Its translation is CAISDSWGTGVNQPQHF.